These 24 T cell receptor beta chains originate from one sample sequenced in a study of neoadjuvant anti-PD-1 for oral cavity cancer. Clones were read by immunoSEQ multiplex PCR, and TCRdb kept only the in-frame ones, dropping some. The table lists almost 7,000 clones, approximately 79% of them singletons, with about 3% in the top ten. This specimen was PBMCs, taken before nivolumab (anti-PD-1) treatment. All receptors come from a person aged 40 to 85 with oral cavity squamous cell carcinoma.

This clone was recorded only once. The CDR3 reads CASTRRTNYGYTF. The CDR3 nucleotides read TGTGCCAGTACCAGGAGGACAAACTATGGCTACACCTTC. V and J are TRBV19 and TRBJ1-2; weak D call: TRBD1 (5 bases). The CDR3 extends over 13 amino acids. Trimming took 7 bases from V and 2 from J, leaving 11 bases between them. Germline values: CDR1 LNHDA, CDR2 SQIVND (reference sequence).

The gene calls are TRBV7-2 and TRBJ1-6; D possibly corresponds to TRBD1 (5 bases). V gave up 3 bases and J gave up 6 bases, with 12 bases separating them. CDR3 length: 15 residues. From germline, CDR1 is SGHTA and CDR2 FQGNSA. The CDR3 loop reads CASSFREGFNSPLHF. As DNA, the CDR3 is TGTGCCAGCAGCTTCAGGGAAGGATTTAATTCACCCCTCCACTTT.

V gene TRBV4-1 combines with J gene TRBJ2-7; 7 nucleotides agree with TRBD1. Losses at the gene ends were 3 bases for V and 6 bases for J; bases not matched to a gene: 11. The CDR3 totals 15 residues. Per the germline V gene, CDR1 is MGHRA and CDR2 is YSYEKL. CDR3 coding DNA: TGCGCCAGCAGCCAGACGACAGGGTTACGGAGCGAGCAGTACTTC. It yields the protein CASSQTTGLRSEQYF.

This chain uses TRBV29-1 with TRBJ2-5; weak D call: TRBD1 (8 bases). The V end was cut by 5 bases, the J end by 5 bases, with 12 bases between. The CDR3 has 12 amino acids. Germline assignment: CDR1 SQVTM and CDR2 ANQGSEA. CDR3 DNA sequence: TGCAGCGTTCTACAGGGGGGGGAGACCCAGTACTTC. Protein sequence: CSVLQGGETQYF.

This clone was detected only once. The rearrangement links TRBV9 to TRBJ1-3, with D perhaps TRBD1 (6 bases). Per germline, CDR1 SGDLS and CDR2 YYNGEE. The germline V and J ends were trimmed by 3 bases and 2 bases, with 12 bases remaining between them. This CDR3 has 15 residues. In DNA, the CDR3 is TGTGCCAGCAGCGGAAGGCAGGGGCCTGGAAACACCATATATTTT. It encodes CASSGRQGPGNTIYF.

This clone was seen just once. The chain has TRBV6-1 and TRBJ2-7; 7 bases agree with TRBD1. V trimming: 3 bases; J trimming: 3 bases; junction bases outside the gene matches: 8. Germline-derived CDR1 and CDR2 are MNHNS and SASEGT. The CDR3 is made up of 15 amino acids. CDR3 DNA sequence: TGTGCCAGCAGTGACGCCGGGACAGTGGACTACGAGCAGTACTTC. Its protein is CASSDAGTVDYEQYF.

This clone came up once. CDR3 coding DNA: TGTGCCAGCAGCTTTACAGGGCCCACCGGGGAGCTGTTTTTT. It codes for CASSFTGPTGELFF. V and J are TRBV5-6 and TRBJ2-2; tentative D call: TRBD1 (6 bases). CDR1 and CDR2 from the germline V gene are SGHDT and YYEEEE. CDR3 length: 14 amino acids. Trimming took off 2 bases at V and 4 bases at J, with 9 bases between the two ends.

The chain carries TRBV6-1 and TRBJ2-6; D gene ambiguous. This CDR3 spans 15 amino acids. Trimming took off 1 base at V and 1 base at J, with 5 bases between the two ends. Germline CDR1 reads MNHNS; CDR2 reads SASEGT. The CDR3 DNA follows: TGTGCCAGCAGTGAAGAAGAATCTGGGGCCAACGTCCTGACTTTC. It specifies CASSEEESGANVLTF.

In its sample, this clone was seen once. The V gene is TRBV6-5, the J gene TRBJ2-7; the D gene could be TRBD1 or TRBD2 (6 bases each). CDR3 length: 15 amino acids. Germline lookup yields CDR1 MNHEY and CDR2 SVGAGI. The ends were cut back, 6 bases at V and 1 base at J, with 16 bases in the middle. The chain's CDR3 is CASRSIRGPSYEQYF. In DNA, the CDR3 is TGTGCCAGCAGGAGTATACGGGGGCCATCCTACGAGCAGTACTTC.

V and J are TRBV7-9 and TRBJ2-5, with 9 positions matching TRBD1. The CDR3 covers 17 residues. CDR1 is SEHNR and CDR2 is FQNEAQ in the germline V gene (reference sequence). With V trimmed by 0 bases and J by 4 bases, 9 bases remained unmatched. CDR3 DNA: TGTGCCAGCAGCTTAGCGTCGATACAGGGGGCGGGAGAGACCCAGTACTTC. It yields the protein CASSLASIQGAGETQYF.

CDR3 residues: CASSQDLDRAAGYEKLFF. The CDR3 coding sequence is TGTGCCAGCAGCCAAGACCTCGACAGGGCCGCGGGCTATGAAAAACTGTTTTTT. The genes are TRBV4-2 and TRBJ1-4; 7 bases fit TRBD1. The germline CDR1 and CDR2 sequences are LGHNA and YNFKEQ. The CDR3 covers 18 residues. Losses at the gene ends were 0 bases for V and 6 bases for J; bases not matched to a gene: 13.

The chain uses TRBV7-2 and TRBJ2-7, with TRBD2 matching 7 bases. The CDR3 contains 15 residues. Per the germline V gene, CDR1 is SGHTA and CDR2 is FQGNSA. The ends lost 7 bases at V and 0 bases at J; junction bases unmatched: 9. The CDR3 coding sequence is TGTGCCAGCACCCCAACTAGCGCGAGCTCCTACGAGCAGTACTTC. This translates into CASTPTSASSYEQYF. The variable domain in full, with the rest retrieved from reference TRBV7-2 and TRBJ2-7, is GAGVSQSPSNKVTEKGKDVELRCDPISGHTALYWYRQSLGQGLEFLIYFQGNSAPDKSGLPSDRFSAERTGGSVSTLTIQRTQQEDSAVYLCASTPTSASSYEQYFGPGTRLTVT.

A few counts support this clone. The chain recombines TRBV6-1 with TRBJ1-2, with D unclear. The CDR3 length is 12 residues. With 4 bases removed from V and 8 bases from J, the gap between germline ends came to 11 bases. CDR1 MNHNS and CDR2 SASEGT come from the germline V gene. The CDR3 reads CASSGSGYGYTF. The CDR3 bases are TGTGCCAGCAGTGGTTCCGGGTACGGCTACACCTTC.

The chain recombines TRBV7-2 with TRBJ1-1; TRBD1 matches at 8 bases. This CDR3 has 14 amino acids. V trimming: 3 bases; J trimming: 1 base; junction bases outside the gene matches: 1. Germline CDR1 SGHTA, CDR2 FQGNSA. CDR3: CASSLGQANTEAFF. CDR3 nucleotide sequence: TGTGCCAGCAGCTTGGGACAGGCGAACACTGAAGCTTTCTTT.

In this sample, this clone turned up once. The chain carries TRBV10-3 and TRBJ2-2, with D possibly matching TRBD1 (5 bases). Looked up from germline, CDR1 is ENHRY and CDR2 is SYGVKD. Between the trimmed V and J ends, which lost 6 bases and 1 base, there was a span of 15 bases. The CDR3 loop spans 16 amino acids. The CDR3 protein is CAISEYPGQNTGELFF. The CDR3 nucleotides read TGTGCCATCAGCGAATATCCTGGACAGAACACCGGGGAGCTGTTTTTT.

The chain recombines TRBV6-1 with TRBJ2-7; D gene unclear. The CDR3 length is 12 residues. In germline, CDR1 is MNHNS, CDR2 SASEGT. V gave up 3 bases and J gave up 2 bases, with 5 bases separating them. The chain's CDR3 is CASSETTYEQYF. The CDR3 nucleotides are TGTGCCAGCAGTGAGACCACCTACGAGCAGTACTTC.

The rearrangement joins TRBV29-1 to TRBJ2-7, with 9 bases fitting TRBD1. V gave up 4 bases and J gave up 0 bases; unmatched junction bases: 7. The CDR3 spans 15 residues. The germline gives CDR1 SQVTM, CDR2 ANQGSEA. CDR3 residues: CSVGTGVGSSYEQYF. For the CDR3, the DNA is TGCAGCGTTGGGACAGGGGTGGGTAGCTCCTACGAGCAGTACTTC.

The chain uses TRBV28 and TRBJ1-2; 7 bases are shared with TRBD1. This CDR3 spans 15 amino acids. Germline CDR1 MDHEN, CDR2 SYDVKM. V lost 8 bases to trimming and J lost 2 bases; unmatched junction nucleotides: 11. The CDR3 is CASGRLTGSNYGYTF. Here the CDR3 DNA reads TGTGCCAGCGGACGATTGACAGGGAGCAACTATGGCTACACCTTC.

V and J are TRBV27 and TRBJ2-7; 12 bases agree with TRBD1. This CDR3 is built from 12 residues. The junction had 5 bases not matched to a gene; V was cut back by 5 bases and J by 12 bases. CDR1 is MNHEY and CDR2 is SMNVEV in the germline V gene (reference sequence). CDR3 region: CASSGTGGTRYF. The CDR3 DNA follows: TGTGCCAGCAGTGGGACAGGGGGCACAAGGTACTTC.

The rearrangement links TRBV7-8 to TRBJ1-2; 9 positions match TRBD1. V was clipped by 3 bases and J by 5 bases; unmatched bases: 13. The CDR3 has 17 amino acids. CDR1 and CDR2 (germline): SGHVS, FQNEAQ. In nucleotides, the CDR3 is TGTGCCAGCAGCTTTTTGGTAGGGGACAGGGATACATATGGCTACACCTTC. Translating it yields CASSFLVGDRDTYGYTF.

This clone turned up a few times. V is TRBV2 and J is TRBJ1-6; 11 bases fit TRBD1. The V gene end was trimmed by 11 bases and the J gene end by 8 bases; junction bases not matched to a gene: 5. The CDR3 is made up of 13 amino acids. Germline V lookup: CDR1 SNHLY, CDR2 FYNNEI. Here the CDR3 DNA reads TGTGCCCGCGGACAGGGGGCGGATTCACCCCTCCACTTT. Its protein is CARGQGADSPLHF.

This clone has just a few counts. V and J are TRBV6-5 and TRBJ1-5; 7 positions match TRBD1. This CDR3 contains 14 residues. The V gene end was trimmed by 6 bases and the J gene end by 4 bases; junction bases not matched to a gene: 6. Germline assignment: CDR1 MNHEY and CDR2 SVGAGI. CDR3 coding DNA: TGTGCCAGCAGACGGACAGGCAGGAATCAGCCCCAGCATTTT. Its protein product is CASRRTGRNQPQHF.

This clone was detected only a few times. The J gene is TRBJ1-2, the V gene TRBV19; TRBD1 might be the D (5 bases). The CDR3 sequence is 15 residues long. Germline lookup yields CDR1 LNHDA and CDR2 SQIVND (reference sequence). Trimming removed 5 bases from V and 8 bases from J, with 21 bases in between. CDR3 sequence (DNA): TGTGCCAGTAGTCTCCTGACAGACTCCCTTTGGGGCTACACCTTC. This encodes CASSLLTDSLWGYTF.

The chain has TRBV11-2 and TRBJ2-3; D perhaps matches TRBD1 (6 bases). CDR1 is SGHAT, CDR2 FQNNGV, per germline. The CDR3 runs to 15 residues. Trimming pared 0 bases from V and 6 bases from J, leaving 13 bases between. Here the CDR3 DNA reads TGTGCCAGCAGCTTAGACGGACAGCCTCGGGATACGCAGTATTTT. This codes for CASSLDGQPRDTQYF.